The 20 T cell receptor beta chains presented below share a single source sample, sequenced in a study of blood T cells in healthy people across ages. A second PCR, run for about 6 to 11 cycles, used a sample-barcoded 5' primer plus a J-beta primer mix. A single record per CDR3 protein comes from TCRdb applying MiXCR to the 5' RACE reads. Here the sample spans around 800,000 distinct CDR3 sequences, around 45% being singletons. Sequenced input: blood. The source of these receptors is a man between 60 and 75 years old in good health.

The chain uses TRBV6-2 or TRBV6-3 and TRBJ2-1; 8 bases map to TRBD1. The germline gives CDR1 MNHEY, CDR2 SVGEGT. The J segment lost 6 bases and the V segment lost 2 bases, leaving 9 bases of the junction unmatched. There are 16 residues in the CDR3. CDR3 nucleotide sequence: TGTGCCAGCAGTTACATGGGGACAGGATTTCTCAATGAGCAGTTCTTC. It specifies CASSYMGTGFLNEQFF.

Ten or more counts support this clonotype. The gene calls are TRBV5-1 and TRBJ1-1; 8 bases match TRBD1. The CDR3 is made up of 15 amino acids. With V trimmed by 2 bases and J by 1 base, 4 bases remained unmatched. Germline V gene sequence: CDR1 SGHRS, CDR2 YFSETQ. The DNA of the CDR3 is TGCGCCAGCAGCTTAGACGGACAGGGGAACACTGAAGCTTTCTTT. As protein: CASSLDGQGNTEAFF.

The chain combines TRBV29-1 with TRBJ2-2; D unclear. With 8 bases removed from V and 7 bases from J, the gap between germline ends came to 11 bases. There are 11 residues in the CDR3. Germline-derived CDR1 and CDR2 are SQVTM and ANQGSEA. The DNA of the CDR3 is TGCAGCACACATACCGGCGGGGAGCTGTTTTTT. This gives the protein CSTHTGGELFF.

The chain recombines TRBV5-8 with TRBJ2-7, with no clear D. Trimming stripped 4 bases from V and 12 bases from J, with 14 bases between. CDR3 size: 11 residues. Germline values: CDR1 SGHTS, CDR2 YDEGEE. The DNA of the CDR3 is TGTGCCAGCAGCCAACACGGATTTTCGTACTTC. It yields the protein CASSQHGFSYF.

The CDR3 DNA follows: TGTGCCAGCAGTCCAGGGGGCTTTGGGGCCAACGTCCTGACTTTC. Amino acids: CASSPGGFGANVLTF. The V and J genes are TRBV12-3 or TRBV12-4 and TRBJ2-6; 8 positions match TRBD1. This CDR3 is 15 amino acids long. Germline trimming cut 5 bases from V and 3 bases from J; bases unmatched to any gene: 3.

This clonotype has a handful of counts. The CDR3 DNA reads as TGTGCCAGCAGCTTATGGTTTTCACCCGGGACAGGGGGCCAGAATGAGCAGTTCTTC. Its translation is CASSLWFSPGTGGQNEQFF. V is TRBV7-2 and J is TRBJ2-1; 12 bases map to TRBD1. Losses at the gene ends were 2 bases for V and 7 bases for J; bases not matched to a gene: 15. Germline CDR1 reads SGHTA; CDR2 reads FQGNSA. CDR3 size: 19 residues.

The rearrangement links TRBV29-1 to TRBJ2-3, with 7 bases identical to TRBD2. The V gene's germline CDR1 is SQVTM and CDR2 ANQGSEA. V shed 4 bases and J 4 bases; nucleotides not matched to a gene: 11. This CDR3 comprises 15 residues. CDR3 residues: CSVGKGGGSADTQYF. The CDR3 bases are TGCAGCGTTGGGAAGGGCGGGGGAAGCGCAGATACGCAGTATTTT.

The chain joins TRBV29-1 to TRBJ2-7, with D uncertain. CDR1 is SQVTM and CDR2 is ANQGSEA in the germline V gene. Deletions cut 3 bases from V and 3 bases from J, with 6 bases between. There are 11 residues in the CDR3. The CDR3 DNA reads TGCAGCGTTGAGCGCAGCTACGAGCAGTACTTC. This codes for CSVERSYEQYF.

The chain joins TRBV6-2 or TRBV6-3 to TRBJ2-6; no reliable D call. The ends were cut back, 0 bases at V and 0 bases at J, with 12 bases in the middle. Germline V gene lookup returns CDR1 MNHEY and CDR2 SVGEGT. The CDR3 extends over 18 amino acids. CDR3 sequence reads: CASSYSAPGPSGANVLTF. CDR3 in DNA: TGTGCCAGCAGTTACTCCGCCCCCGGTCCCTCTGGGGCCAACGTCCTGACTTTC.

This clonotype has just a few counts. This chain links TRBV20-1 with TRBJ2-5; possible D gene TRBD2, 6 bases. The CDR3 contains 14 residues. The V and J ends lost 3 bases and 2 bases respectively, with 13 bases between them. Germline V lookup: CDR1 DFQATT, CDR2 SNEGSKA (reference sequence). In DNA, the CDR3 is TGCAGTGCTAGGGGCTGGGAGGCTCAAGAGACCCAGTACTTC. Its translation: CSARGWEAQETQYF.

This rearrangement joins TRBV20-1 to TRBJ1-2; no firm D call. Germline values: CDR1 DFQATT, CDR2 SNEGSKA (reference sequence). The CDR3 is 11 residues long. The V and J ends lost 4 bases and 8 bases respectively, with 11 bases between them. CDR3 loop: CSANGREGYTF. For the CDR3, the DNA is TGCAGTGCTAATGGGAGGGAGGGCTACACCTTC.

Of note for this clonotype: This may be a read error: a much more frequent sequence differs by one nucleotide. This rearrangement joins TRBV5-1 to TRBJ2-7, with D unclear. The length of the CDR3 is 14 residues. The V gene lost 4 bases and the J gene lost 5 bases, with 16 bases spanning the gap. CDR1 and CDR2 (germline): SGHRS, YFSETQ. The DNA for the CDR3 is TGCGCCAGCAGCGAGCCTGAAGCAACCGACGAGCAGTACTTC. Translating gives CASSEPEATDEQYF.

V gene TRBV6-2 or TRBV6-3 combines with J gene TRBJ2-7; maybe TRBD1 (6 bases). Gene TRBJ2-5 matches the end of the DNA better, so the J call may be wrong. The CDR3 runs to 15 residues. Germline V lookup: CDR1 MNHEY, CDR2 SVGEGT. This chain's CDR3 is CASSGRRQAPETQYF. The CDR3, as DNA: TGTGCCAGCAGTGGCCGAAGACAGGCCCCGGAGACCCAGTACTTC.

The CDR3 coding sequence is TGTGCCAGCAGTTTATCCCGACTAGCTGGCACAGATACGCAGTATTTT. Its protein is CASSLSRLAGTDTQYF. The chain employs TRBV27 and TRBJ2-3; 7 nucleotides line up with TRBD2. This CDR3 contains 16 residues. The junction had 4 bases not matched to a gene; V was cut back by 0 bases and J by 1 base. Looked up from germline, CDR1 is MNHEY and CDR2 is SMNVEV (reference sequence).

This clonotype was detected a few times. V and J are TRBV29-1 and TRBJ2-3, with D possibly called TRBD1 or TRBD2 (6 bases each). Germline-derived CDR1 and CDR2 are SQVTM and ANQGSEA. Trimming stripped 6 bases from V and 0 bases from J, with 10 bases between. CDR3 size: 13 residues. The CDR3 bases are TGCAGCGTACGGGGGCCGAGCACAGATACGCAGTATTTT. It specifies CSVRGPSTDTQYF.

The J gene is TRBJ2-3, the V gene TRBV20-1; 10 bases line up with TRBD2. V lost 3 bases to trimming and J lost 0 bases; unmatched junction nucleotides: 12. This CDR3 has 18 residues. Looked up from germline, CDR1 is DFQATT and CDR2 is SNEGSKA (reference sequence). The CDR3 region is CSASARTAGGPSTDTQYF. CDR3 sequence (DNA): TGCAGTGCTAGTGCCCGAACAGCGGGGGGGCCTAGCACAGATACGCAGTATTTT.

V and J are TRBV15 and TRBJ2-1; the D gene is possibly TRBD2 (5 bases). The V end was cut by 6 bases, the J end by 1 base, with 16 bases between. The CDR3 consists of 16 residues. Germline loops: CDR1 LNHNV, CDR2 YYDKDF (reference sequence). The CDR3 sequence is CATRPPGWASYNEQFF. The DNA for the CDR3 is TGTGCCACCAGACCCCCGGGGTGGGCTTCCTACAATGAGCAGTTCTTC.

This clonotype was recorded a few times. The chain carries TRBV25-1 and TRBJ1-2; TRBD1 is a possible D gene (6 bases). With 3 bases removed from V and 4 bases from J, the gap between germline ends came to 18 bases. This CDR3 comprises 16 residues. Germline CDR1 is MGHDK and CDR2 is SYGVNS. CDR3 residues: CASSDAGRGLSYGYTF. CDR3 DNA: TGTGCCAGCAGTGATGCAGGCAGGGGATTATCCTATGGCTACACCTTC.

The chain couples TRBV5-1 to TRBJ2-1, with 10 bases aligning to TRBD2. The J segment lost 4 bases and the V segment lost 9 bases, leaving 7 bases of the junction unmatched. Per the germline V gene, CDR1 is SGHRS and CDR2 is YFSETQ. CDR3 length equals 14 residues. Here the CDR3 reads CATSASGGYNEQFF. The CDR3 DNA reads TGCGCCACCTCCGCTAGCGGGGGATACAATGAGCAGTTCTTC. The full variable domain, in which reference TRBV5-1 and TRBJ2-1 provide the parts outside the CDR3, is KAGVTQTPRYLIKTRGQQVTLSCSPISGHRSVSWYQQTPGQGLQFLFEYFSETQRNKGNFPGRFSGRQFSNSRSEMNVSTLELGDSALYLCATSASGGYNEQFFGPGTRLTVL.

To note about this clonotype: A read error may be the cause here, since a much bigger clone is one base away. The rearrangement uses TRBV2 and TRBJ2-3; 9 bases agree with TRBD2. CDR1 is SNHLY and CDR2 is FYNNEI in the germline V gene. After removal of 6 bases from V and 2 bases from J, the junction contained 3 bases not matched to a gene. CDR3 length: 14 residues. The CDR3 reads CASRPGLATDTQYF. CDR3 DNA sequence: TGTGCCAGCAGGCCGGGACTAGCCACAGATACGCAGTATTTT.